The 28 T cell receptor beta chains below were found in one sample sequenced in a study of T-cell memory formation after mild COVID-19. TCRdb re-derived calls from the 5' RACE reads in MiXCR, one entry per CDR3 protein. Of around 50,000 distinct CDR3 sequences detected, 12% appear once; the ten largest clones hold approximately 25%. The sequencing input was PBMCs or a T cell subset sorted from them (not recorded which). The receptors come from a man between 18 and 35 years old who had mild COVID-19 (a few samples of this study predate the infection). Cell type and time point are not known.

This clonotype was recorded many times. The CDR3, as DNA: TGTGCCAGCAGCAAGGAACAGGGCGTGAACACTGAAGCTTTCTTT. Residues: CASSKEQGVNTEAFF. The rearrangement joins TRBV5-5 to TRBJ1-1; maybe TRBD1 (6 bases). CDR3 length equals 15 residues. The V gene lost 4 bases and the J gene lost 0 bases, with 13 bases spanning the gap. CDR1 is SGHKS and CDR2 is YYEKEE in the germline V gene (reference sequence).

This clonotype was seen a handful of times. This chain connects TRBV2 to TRBJ2-7, with D unresolved. Trimming left V 3 bases short and J 6 bases short, with 6 bases between. The germline V gene has CDR1 SNHLY and CDR2 FYNNEI. The CDR3 covers 11 residues. The CDR3 reads CASSEASEQYF. The CDR3, as DNA: TGTGCCAGCAGTGAGGCCAGCGAGCAGTACTTC.

This rearrangement joins TRBV19 to TRBJ2-2, with a tentative D call TRBD1 (6 bases). Per the germline V gene, CDR1 is LNHDA and CDR2 is SQIVND (reference sequence). V lost 4 bases to trimming and J lost 7 bases, with 7 bases between them. The CDR3 consists of 12 residues. CDR3 in amino acids: CASSRQDGELFF. For the CDR3, the DNA is TGTGCCAGTAGTAGACAGGACGGGGAGCTGTTTTTT.

The chain uses TRBV12-3 or TRBV12-4 and TRBJ2-3; D unresolved. V shed 0 bases and J shed 0 bases, with 10 bases lying between them. CDR3 size: 16 residues. CDR3 coding DNA: TGTGCCAGCAGTTTAGCTGTCGGATCTAGCACAGATACGCAGTATTTT. The encoded protein is CASSLAVGSSTDTQYF.

The CDR3 DNA reads TGTGCCAGCAGTGTACAGGCAGGGAACACCGGGGAGCTGTTTTTT. It yields the protein CASSVQAGNTGELFF. The rearrangement uses TRBV6-4 and TRBJ2-2; D is possibly TRBD1 (5 bases). The CDR3 contains 15 residues. V shed 4 bases and J shed 1 base, with 10 bases lying between them. The germline V gene encodes CDR1 MRHNA and CDR2 SNTAGT.

Many counts were recorded for this clonotype. The rearrangement joins TRBV4-3 to TRBJ2-7; D is ambiguous. Germline V gene sequence: CDR1 LGHNA, CDR2 YSLEER. V lost 0 bases and J lost 3, with 9 bases in between. This CDR3 is built from 14 residues. CDR3 residues: CASSQDLGYYEQYF. CDR3 nucleotides: TGCGCCAGCAGCCAAGATCTAGGGTACTACGAGCAGTACTTC.

This clonotype was detected a few times. The chain joins TRBV7-2 to TRBJ1-2; D gene unclear. In germline, CDR1 is SGHTA, CDR2 FQGNSA. V shed 1 base and J shed 2 bases, with 14 bases lying between them. This CDR3 region has 16 residues. The CDR3 loop reads CASSLGGTTFNYGYTF. The CDR3 coding sequence is TGTGCCAGCAGCTTAGGAGGAACGACATTCAACTATGGCTACACCTTC. Full variable domain (outside the CDR3, taken from reference TRBV7-2 and TRBJ1-2): GAGVSQSPSNKVTEKGKDVELRCDPISGHTALYWYRQSLGQGLEFLIYFQGNSAPDKSGLPSDRFSAERTGGSVSTLTIQRTQQEDSAVYLCASSLGGTTFNYGYTFGSGTRLTVV.

The DNA for the CDR3 is TGTGCCAGCAGCCAAGACGAGACCCAGTACTTC. Translating it yields CASSQDETQYF. J is TRBJ2-5 and V is TRBV3-1; D gene ambiguous. The CDR3 spans 11 residues. Germline-derived CDR1 and CDR2 are LGHDT and YNNKEL (reference sequence). V was cut by 0 bases and J by 5 bases, with 1 base left in between.

In its sample, this clonotype was seen a few times. The chain employs TRBV25-1 and TRBJ2-1, with 8 nucleotides matching TRBD1. V was clipped by 5 bases and J by 7 bases; unmatched bases: 4. Germline V gene data show CDR1 as MGHDK and CDR2 as SYGVNS. This CDR3 contains 13 residues. Here the CDR3 DNA reads TGTGCCAGCAGTTCTGACAGGGGAAATGAGCAGTTCTTC. This sequence encodes CASSSDRGNEQFF.

This clonotype was detected many times. The V gene is TRBV12-3 or TRBV12-4, the J gene TRBJ2-3; D call uncertain. This CDR3 is 13 amino acids long. The V end lost 4 bases, the J end lost 1 base, and 6 bases lay between the germline ends. The CDR3 is CASSSRGTDTQYF. CDR3 in DNA: TGTGCCAGCAGTTCAAGGGGCACAGATACGCAGTATTTT.

V is TRBV7-9 and J is TRBJ1-4; no firm D call. V shed 2 bases and J shed 1 base, with 14 bases lying between them. The CDR3 consists of 17 residues. Germline loops: CDR1 SEHNR, CDR2 FQNEAQ (reference sequence). This chain's CDR3 is CASSLFKGSLTNEKLFF. As DNA, the CDR3 is TGTGCCAGCAGCTTATTTAAGGGCAGCCTAACTAATGAAAAACTGTTTTTT.

This clonotype was seen many times. This chain uses TRBV2 with TRBJ2-1, with D perhaps matching TRBD1 (6 bases). V was pared by 4 bases and J by 1 base, with 8 bases between. In germline, CDR1 is SNHLY, CDR2 FYNNEI. The length of the CDR3 is 14 residues. The CDR3 DNA reads TGTGCCAGCAGTGTCAGGGGATCCTACAATGAGCAGTTCTTC. Its protein product is CASSVRGSYNEQFF.

This clonotype showed up just a few times. The chain joins TRBV5-1 to TRBJ2-5, with 10 nucleotides matching TRBD2. The CDR3 is 15 residues long. V lost 1 base, J lost 5 bases, and 5 bases stayed unmatched. Germline loops: CDR1 SGHRS, CDR2 YFSETQ. The CDR3 nucleotides read TGCGCCAGCAGCTTGCTAGCGGGGGCCCAGGAGACCCAGTACTTC. It translates to CASSLLAGAQETQYF.

The chain joins TRBV12-3 or TRBV12-4 to TRBJ1-3, with 7 bases that match TRBD1. This CDR3 contains 13 residues. Unmatched junction bases numbered 7, after V lost 7 bases and J lost 7 bases. Here the CDR3 DNA reads TGTGCCAGCAAACAGGGGAGGTTGAACACCATATATTTT. Translated, it gives CASKQGRLNTIYF.

This clonotype was detected only a few times. V is TRBV7-9 and J is TRBJ2-1; either TRBD1 or TRBD2 may fit D (6 bases each). Trimming removed 1 base at V and 6 bases at J, with 13 bases between. CDR3 size: 15 residues. CDR1 and CDR2 (germline): SEHNR, FQNEAQ (reference sequence). DNA for the CDR3: TGTGCCAGCAGCTTAGTACAGGGTAGCGGCAATGAGCAGTTCTTC. It yields the protein CASSLVQGSGNEQFF.

By sample share, this clonotype is medium-sized. This chain uses TRBV5-1 with TRBJ2-3; the D gene could be TRBD1 or TRBD2 (5 bases each). V lost 7 bases and J 4 bases, leaving 13 bases between the germline ends. This CDR3 has 13 residues. The germline V gene has CDR1 SGHRS and CDR2 YFSETQ. CDR3 sequence: CASPPRGPDTQYF. The CDR3, as DNA: TGCGCCAGCCCCCCCCGGGGCCCAGATACGCAGTATTTT.

The rearrangement links TRBV4-1 to TRBJ2-5; D unresolved. Trimming cost V 1 base and J 4 bases, with 7 bases left between them. The V gene's germline CDR1 is MGHRA and CDR2 YSYEKL. CDR3 length equals 13 residues. CDR3 in DNA: TGCGCCAGCAGCCAAGCAGGACCAGAGACCCAGTACTTC. This sequence encodes CASSQAGPETQYF.

This clonotype was counted a few times. This chain uses TRBV20-1 with TRBJ2-1, with 9 nucleotides matching TRBD2. There are 14 residues in the CDR3. Germline lookup yields CDR1 DFQATT and CDR2 SNEGSKA (reference sequence). Trimming removed 1 base from V and 4 bases from J; junction bases left unmatched: 2. For the CDR3, the DNA is TGCAGTGCTAGAGGACTAGCGGAATACAATGAGCAGTTCTTC. As protein: CSARGLAEYNEQFF.

J is TRBJ2-7 and V is TRBV14; a possible D gene is TRBD1 (6 bases). Per the germline V gene, CDR1 is SGHDN and CDR2 is FVKESK. V shed 2 bases and J shed 0 bases, with 26 bases lying between them. CDR3 length: 20 amino acids. CDR3 DNA: TGTGCCAGCAGCCAAACCAGGGGCCTTGGATCCCTAGTCAGCTCCTACGAGCAGTACGTC. Amino acid sequence: CASSQTRGLGSLVSSYEQYV.

The V and J genes are TRBV15 and TRBJ1-1, with D uncertain. Germline-derived CDR1 and CDR2 are LNHNV and YYDKDF (reference sequence). The V end lost 1 base, the J end lost 2 bases, and 11 bases lay between the germline ends. The CDR3 totals 15 residues. CDR3 amino acids: CATSRGNSLNTEAFF. CDR3 nucleotides: TGTGCCACCAGCAGAGGCAACAGCCTAAACACTGAAGCTTTCTTT.

Many counts were recorded for this clonotype. This rearrangement joins TRBV2 to TRBJ2-2; 7 bases fit TRBD1. The V and J ends lost 6 bases and 7 bases, in that order; junction bases with no gene match: 11. In germline, CDR1 is SNHLY, CDR2 FYNNEI. The CDR3 totals 15 residues. In DNA form, the CDR3 reads TGTGCCAGCAGACCTGAGACAGGGATAAACGGGGAGCTGTTTTTT. Its translation is CASRPETGINGELFF.

The chain employs TRBV28 and TRBJ1-1; 9 bases agree with TRBD1. The CDR3 extends over 15 amino acids. J was trimmed by 5 bases and V by 6 bases; bases with no gene match: 10. CDR1 is MDHEN, CDR2 SYDVKM, per germline. The CDR3 DNA sequence: TGTGCCAGCAGACGACGGGACAGGGCGTGGACTGAAGCTTTCTTT. Translating gives CASRRRDRAWTEAFF.

As to this clonotype: At one end the junction does not follow the germline gene, possibly because of a read error. The chain couples TRBV12-3 or TRBV12-4 to TRBJ1-1, with D possibly TRBD1 on 6 matching bases. CDR3 length: 13 amino acids. CDR3 DNA sequence: TGTTCCAGCAGTCCCAGGGGGAACACTGAAGCTTTCTTT. It codes for CSSSPRGNTEAFF.

This clonotype was seen more than once but under ten times. The V and J genes are TRBV6-6 and TRBJ2-7; TRBD1 matches at 9 bases. In germline, CDR1 is MNHNY, CDR2 SVGAGI (reference sequence). Trimming at V came to 5 bases and at J to 0 bases, leaving 5 bases not matched to a gene. CDR3 size: 15 residues. CDR3 sequence: CASSRQGGSSYEQYF. CDR3 DNA: TGTGCCAGCAGTCGACAGGGGGGCAGCTCCTACGAGCAGTACTTC.

The sample holds a few counts of this clonotype. The CDR3 nucleotides read TGCGCCAGCAGCTCCACCGGGACAATTCTTGAAGCTTTCTTT. Encoded protein: CASSSTGTILEAFF. The rearrangement links TRBV5-1 to TRBJ1-1, with D possibly TRBD1 on 6 matching bases. The CDR3 is 14 residues long. In germline, CDR1 is SGHRS, CDR2 YFSETQ. The V gene lost 3 bases and the J gene lost 7 bases, with 16 bases spanning the gap.

This clonotype was counted many times. This rearrangement joins TRBV6-4 to TRBJ2-3, with 13 bases lining up with TRBD2. CDR3 length: 15 amino acids. J was trimmed by 6 bases and V by 0 bases; bases with no gene match: 0. Per germline, CDR1 MRHNA and CDR2 SNTAGT. CDR3: CASSDSTSGGDTQYF. The DNA for the CDR3 is TGTGCCAGCAGTGACTCGACTAGCGGGGGGGATACGCAGTATTTT.

This clonotype was seen only a few times. The chain couples TRBV5-1 to TRBJ2-1; 10 bases fit TRBD1. There are 16 residues in the CDR3. J gave up 7 bases and V 1 base, and 8 bases lay outside the gene matches. From germline, CDR1 is SGHRS and CDR2 YFSETQ. CDR3 in DNA: TGCGCCAGCAGCTTGTGGGACAGGGGTAATTTGAATGAGCAGTTCTTC. It yields the protein CASSLWDRGNLNEQFF.

The rearrangement joins TRBV9 to TRBJ2-3; D is perhaps TRBD1 or TRBD2 (5 bases each). The CDR3 length is 17 residues. V lost 3 bases and J 0 bases, leaving 17 bases between the germline ends. Germline assignment: CDR1 SGDLS and CDR2 YYNGEE. This CDR3 is CASSGGLRLASTDTQYF. The CDR3 DNA is TGTGCCAGCAGCGGGGGGTTGCGGCTAGCTAGCACAGATACGCAGTATTTT. The whole variable domain, filled in from reference TRBV9 and TRBJ2-3, reads DSGVTQTPKHLITATGQRVTLRCSPRSGDLSVYWYQQSLDQGLQFLIQYYNGEERAKGNILERFSAQQFPDLHSELNLSSLELGDSALYFCASSGGLRLASTDTQYFGPGTRLTVL.